This TCR beta chain derives from a study of blood T cell repertoires in COVID-19. TCRdb's table, derived via immunoSEQ multiplex PCR, lists solely in-frame clones and lacks some. This table holds some 350,000 clones, 80% to 90% found once. Adults between roughly 18 and 100 years of age took part from more than 20 US areas. The CDR3 runs 15 residues. Per the germline V gene, CDR1 is MNHEY and CDR2 is SVGAGI. Trimming stripped 5 bases from V and 2 bases from J, with 16 bases between. Sequencing input: PBMCs or T cells enriched from blood (not recorded which). The receptor was isolated from a man younger than 35 who had recovered from COVID-19. The chain carries TRBV6-5 and TRBJ2-7; weak D call: TRBD1 (5 bases). CDR3: CASSTVSTVTYEQYF. The CDR3, as DNA: TGTGCCAGCAGTACAGTATCGACAGTAACCTACGAGCAGTACTTC.